These 13 T cell receptor beta chains share one sample of origin, sequenced in a study of CD8 T cells in Susac syndrome. Random hexamers were used to reverse transcribe roughly 0.5 to 1 ug of RNA. TCRdb reprocessed the immunoSEQ multiplex PCR reads with MiXCR, giving one entry per CDR3 protein. The table shows tens of thousands of distinct CDR3 sequences, with roughly 95% occurring only once. The sequencing sample was made of CD8+ T cells from PBMCs. These receptor sequences come from a human donor with multiple sclerosis.

The rearrangement uses TRBV4-1 and TRBJ2-7, with unresolved D. This CDR3 comprises 14 residues. CDR1 and CDR2 from the germline V gene are MGHRA and YSYEKL. Trimming stripped 0 bases from V and 6 bases from J, with 12 bases between. The DNA of the CDR3 is TGCGCCAGCAGCCAAGATGGCGCATCCCTCGAGCAGTACTTC. Protein product: CASSQDGASLEQYF.

The rearrangement uses TRBV13 and TRBJ2-5; 13 bases fit TRBD2. The CDR3 consists of 19 residues. J lost 5 bases, V lost 5 bases, and 17 bases had no gene match. Germline-derived CDR1 and CDR2 are PRHDT and FYEKMQ (reference sequence). CDR3 amino acids: CASSAPTGLAGPGEETQYF. The CDR3 coding sequence is TGTGCCAGCAGCGCCCCGACGGGACTAGCGGGACCGGGGGAGGAGACCCAGTACTTC.

V usage is TRBV13 and J usage is TRBJ2-3; D ambiguous. The germline V gene encodes CDR1 PRHDT and CDR2 FYEKMQ (reference sequence). The CDR3 is made up of 13 amino acids. V lost 5 bases and J 5 bases, leaving 11 bases between the germline ends. CDR3 in DNA: TGTGCCAGCAGCCCGTCTCGAAGAGATACGCAGTATTTT. Amino acid sequence: CASSPSRRDTQYF. Filled out from reference TRBV13 and TRBJ2-3, the complete variable domain reads AAGVIQSPRHLIKEKRETATLKCYPIPRHDTVYWYQQGPGQDPQFLISFYEKMQSDKGSIPDRFSAQQFSDYHSELNMSSLELGDSALYFCASSPSRRDTQYFGPGTRLTVL.

This chain joins TRBV6-5 and TRBJ1-1; tentative D call: TRBD1 (5 bases). The germline CDR1 and CDR2 sequences are MNHEY and SVGAGI. The CDR3 runs 13 residues. V gave up 6 bases and J gave up 4 bases, with 12 bases separating them. DNA for the CDR3: TGTGCCAGCAGCCAGGGCCAGGGCACTGAAGCTTTCTTT. Its protein product is CASSQGQGTEAFF.

With regard to this clonotype: Germline and junction disagree at one end, which may indicate a read error. The chain joins TRBV5-4 to TRBJ1-2, with D possibly TRBD1 on 5 matching bases. Germline-derived CDR1 and CDR2 are SGHNT and YYREEE (reference sequence). This CDR3 has 14 amino acids. This CDR3 is CASTLSGSNYGYTF. In DNA, the CDR3 is TGTGCCAGCACCTTGTCAGGGAGTAACTATGGCTACACCTTC.

The chain combines TRBV7-8 with TRBJ2-3; the match to TRBD2 covers 10 bases. There are 17 residues in the CDR3. Trimming removed 5 bases from V and 2 bases from J; junction bases left unmatched: 10. Germline V gene data show CDR1 as SGHVS and CDR2 as FQNEAQ. The CDR3 reads CASSPVRLAGFTDTQYF. Written as DNA, the CDR3 is TGTGCCAGCAGCCCCGTTAGACTAGCGGGTTTCACAGATACGCAGTATTTT.

The chain links TRBV6-2 or TRBV6-3 to TRBJ2-7, with D tentatively TRBD2 (5 bases). The germline CDR1 and CDR2 sequences are MNHEY and SVGEGT. V lost 7 bases and J lost 3, with 13 bases in between. The CDR3 loop spans 13 amino acids. The CDR3 DNA is TGTGCCAGCAAGGACTTAGCATACTACGAGCAGTACTTC. Amino acid sequence: CASKDLAYYEQYF.

The chain uses TRBV20-1 and TRBJ2-7, with 9 bases matching TRBD1. Trimming at V came to 0 bases and at J to 5 bases, leaving 5 bases not matched to a gene. Germline V gene lookup returns CDR1 DFQATT and CDR2 SNEGSKA (reference sequence). The CDR3 covers 14 residues. The CDR3 DNA follows: TGCAGTGCTAGAGAGAGCGGGACAGGGAACGAGCAGTACTTC. It encodes CSARESGTGNEQYF.

V is TRBV20-1 and J is TRBJ2-1, with 13 bases aligning to TRBD2. The junction had 1 base not matched to a gene; V was cut back by 3 bases and J by 5 bases. Germline CDR1 DFQATT, CDR2 SNEGSKA (reference sequence). CDR3 length: 14 amino acids. In DNA, the CDR3 is TGCAGTGCTAGCGGACTAGCGGGAGACAATGAGCAGTTCTTC. Encoded protein: CSASGLAGDNEQFF.

The CDR3 DNA reads as TGTGCCAGTACCCTAGGAGGCAGGGACAATCAGCCCCAGCATTTT. Translation: CASTLGGRDNQPQHF. The rearrangement uses TRBV19 and TRBJ1-5; tentatively, D is TRBD1 (5 bases). Per germline, CDR1 LNHDA and CDR2 SQIVND (reference sequence). The CDR3 is 15 residues long. V was cut by 7 bases and J by 3 bases, with 16 bases left in between.

The chain recombines TRBV6-6 with TRBJ2-1, with D tentatively TRBD2 (5 bases). CDR1 and CDR2 from the germline V gene are MNHNY and SVGAGI (reference sequence). CDR3 size: 12 residues. V was pared by 4 bases and J by 8 bases, with 9 bases between. CDR3 DNA: TGTGCCAGCAGTTCCAGCGGCGATGAGCAGTTCTTC. Its protein is CASSSSGDEQFF.

This chain links TRBV6-5 with TRBJ1-2; tentative D call: TRBD1 (6 bases). Germline CDR1 and CDR2: MNHEY and SVGAGI. CDR3 length equals 13 residues. The V gene lost 8 bases and the J gene lost 4 bases, with 14 bases spanning the gap. The CDR3 protein is CASLQGRGYGYTF. In nucleotides, the CDR3 is TGTGCCAGCCTCCAGGGGCGCGGCTATGGCTACACCTTC.

The rearrangement uses TRBV2 and TRBJ2-7; 10 bases are shared with TRBD1. Germline CDR1 and CDR2: SNHLY and FYNNEI. The CDR3 sequence is 13 residues long. V trimming: 6 bases; J trimming: 5 bases; junction bases outside the gene matches: 4. The CDR3: CASSGTGVDEQYF. CDR3 nucleotides: TGTGCCAGCAGCGGGACAGGGGTCGACGAGCAGTACTTC. Filled out from reference TRBV2 and TRBJ2-7, the complete variable domain reads EPEVTQTPSHQVTQMGQEVILRCVPISNHLYFYWYRQILGQKVEFLVSFYNNEISEKSEIFDDQFSVERPDGSNFTLKIRSTKLEDSAMYFCASSGTGVDEQYFGPGTRLTVT.